This T cell receptor (beta chain) emerged from a study of shared clonotypes between healthy human individuals. This table comes from immunoSEQ multiplex PCR, and its TCRdb copy is limited to in-frame clones, with some not included. The sample has a few million clones; around 94% are singletons. This sequence originates from a man younger than 35 in good health. The material sequenced was naive CD4+ T cells sorted from blood. Documented subset: CD45RA+ positively selected.

The DNA for the CDR3 is TGTGCCAGCAGTCCTGGCAGGGCGAGCGGCTACACCTTC. Translated, it gives CASSPGRASGYTF. V is TRBV28 and J is TRBJ1-2; TRBD1 is a possible D gene (5 bases). Germline V lookup: CDR1 MDHEN, CDR2 SYDVKM. The CDR3 spans 13 residues. Trimming cost V 5 bases and J 8 bases, with 15 bases left between them.